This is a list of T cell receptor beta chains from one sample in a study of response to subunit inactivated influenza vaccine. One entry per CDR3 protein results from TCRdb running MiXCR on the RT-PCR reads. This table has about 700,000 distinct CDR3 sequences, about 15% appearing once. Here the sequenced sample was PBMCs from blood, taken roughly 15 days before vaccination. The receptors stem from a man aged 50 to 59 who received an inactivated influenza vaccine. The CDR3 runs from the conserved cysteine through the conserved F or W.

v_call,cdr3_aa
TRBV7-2,CASSLLAGRDQPQHF
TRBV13,CASSSHLTGYNQPQHF
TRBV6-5,CASSYRDRDYEQYF
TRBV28,CASSLAGYEQFF
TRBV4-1,CASSQDYEGVWYEQYF
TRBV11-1,CASSLGDFAGVDTGELFF
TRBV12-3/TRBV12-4,CASRRGDQPQHF
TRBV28,CASSFGLAGGGNTQYF
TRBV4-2,CASSQDAGQSNTEAFF
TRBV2,CASSELAGGGEQFF
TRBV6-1,CASRKRGQGYEQYF
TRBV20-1,CSARDDRSSYNSPLHF
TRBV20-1,CSAMGTSGTNYEQYF
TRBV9,CASSGNRDRLDIQYF
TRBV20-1,CSAREEASGPQETQYF
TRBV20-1,CSARGGGETQYF
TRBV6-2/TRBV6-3,CASRKTGNDQPQHF
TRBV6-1,CASRRGDRNYGYTF
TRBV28,CASSFTPGLAGVYF
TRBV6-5,CASSYLRGYNEQFF
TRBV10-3,CAISESGVLEKLFF
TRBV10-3,CAISEPGEGDGYTF
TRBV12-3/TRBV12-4,CVSSAMGLAKYEQYF
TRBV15,CATSRSDQPQHF
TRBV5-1,CASSPMALEETQYF
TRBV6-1,CASSPEGQSLNSPLHF
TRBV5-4,CASSWTGNEQFF
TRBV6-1,CASSERAGDQETQYF
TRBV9,CASSVETGTGRTDTQYF
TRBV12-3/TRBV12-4,CASRPPGQAQETQYF
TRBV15,CATSRGGWGYEQYF
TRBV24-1,CATSDPSGTSYNEQFF
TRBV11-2,CASSLDGGTVNQPQHF
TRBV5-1,CASSKGQGRTDTQYF
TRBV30,CAWSGLETQYF
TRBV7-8,CASSSWGGGLFF
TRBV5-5,CASSPGPGQGTEAFF
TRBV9,CASSVAWGYEQFF
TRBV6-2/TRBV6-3,CASRSGYPMNTEAFF
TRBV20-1,CSATRDRRYNSPLHF
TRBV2,CASSGRGTPNTGELFF
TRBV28,CASSLLTAGGNTDTQYF
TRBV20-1,CSARAAAGDSYEQYF
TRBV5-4,CASSSSGGNEQFF
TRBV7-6,CASSLASGRKETQYF